Listed below are T cell receptor beta chains from one sample, sequenced in a study of blood T cells in healthy people across ages. TCRdb recomputed calls from the 5' RACE reads with MiXCR, one row per CDR3 protein. The sample includes 1.5 million to 2 million distinct CDR3 sequences, 25% to 30% seen only once; the top ten take roughly 8%. The sequenced sample consisted of blood. Receptor source: a woman in her 30s in good health. The CDR3 runs from the conserved cysteine through the conserved F or W. The order of the fields is D gene, clone size, V gene, J gene, CDR3 DNA, CDR3 protein. D genes are given only for firm matches. A row's size may be missing; if present it is once, few, many or a size class.

d_gene: NA; abundance: once; v_gene: TRBV7-9; j_gene: TRBJ1-1; CDR3nt: TGTGCCAGCAGCTTAGAGTCGATGGGCCCTGAAGCTTTCTTT; CDR3aa: CASSLESMGPEAFF
d_gene: TRBD2; abundance: many; v_gene: TRBV5-1; j_gene: TRBJ2-5; CDR3nt: TGCGCCAGCAGAATACTAGCGGGAGGGTCAGAGACCCAGTACTTC; CDR3aa: CASRILAGGSETQYF
d_gene: TRBD2; abundance: many; v_gene: TRBV6-5; j_gene: TRBJ2-1; CDR3nt: TGTGCCAGCAGAAAGCGGGAGAGGTTCTACAATGAGCAGTTCTTC; CDR3aa: CASRKRERFYNEQFF
d_gene: NA; abundance: NA; v_gene: TRBV7-2; j_gene: TRBJ1-2; CDR3nt: TGTGCCGGCAGCCCCGCCCGGGGAGGCTACACCTTC; CDR3aa: CAGSPARGGYTF
d_gene: NA; abundance: NA; v_gene: TRBV6-6; j_gene: TRBJ1-5; CDR3nt: TGTGCCAGTGGGGCACAGGATCAGCCCCAGCATTTT; CDR3aa: CASGAQDQPQHF
d_gene: NA; abundance: few; v_gene: TRBV27; j_gene: TRBJ2-7; CDR3nt: TGTGCTAGCAGTTTTGAGGGGGTCGAGCAGTACTTC; CDR3aa: CASSFEGVEQYF
d_gene: TRBD2; abundance: NA; v_gene: TRBV27; j_gene: TRBJ2-1; CDR3nt: TGTGCCAGCAGTTTACGGAGGTGGGGGGGGGGCTCCTACAATGAGCAGTTCTTC; CDR3aa: CASSLRRWGGGSYNEQFF
d_gene: NA; abundance: NA; v_gene: TRBV25-1; j_gene: TRBJ2-2; CDR3nt: TGTGCCAGCAGTGAATATGGAGGATCCGGGGAGCTGTTTTTT; CDR3aa: CASSEYGGSGELFF
d_gene: TRBD1; abundance: NA; v_gene: TRBV7-2; j_gene: TRBJ2-2; CDR3nt: TGTGCCAGCAGGCGACAGGGAGAGGTCACCGGGGAGCTGTTTTTT; CDR3aa: CASRRQGEVTGELFF
d_gene: NA; abundance: NA; v_gene: TRBV3-1; j_gene: TRBJ1-1; CDR3nt: TGTGCCAGCAGCCAAGGTGGAGCTCCCGGCACTGAAGCTTTCTTT; CDR3aa: CASSQGGAPGTEAFF
d_gene: TRBD2; abundance: many; v_gene: TRBV10-2; j_gene: TRBJ2-3; CDR3nt: TGCGCCAGCACCTCAGCGGGAGTCACAGATACGCAGTATTTT; CDR3aa: CASTSAGVTDTQYF
d_gene: TRBD2; abundance: NA; v_gene: TRBV27; j_gene: TRBJ2-5; CDR3nt: TGTGCCAGCGGGCGACGTCGGGCTAGCGGCGGGGAGACCCAGTACTTC; CDR3aa: CASGRRRASGGETQYF
d_gene: TRBD2; abundance: NA; v_gene: TRBV2; j_gene: TRBJ2-1; CDR3nt: TGTGCCAGCACGACTAGCGGGACCCCCGGGACCATCAATGAGCAGTTCTTC; CDR3aa: CASTTSGTPGTINEQFF
d_gene: TRBD1; abundance: few; v_gene: TRBV28; j_gene: TRBJ2-7; CDR3nt: TGTGCCAGCAGGTTACCGACAGGGCAAGGCGAGCAGTACTTC; CDR3aa: CASRLPTGQGEQYF
d_gene: NA; abundance: few; v_gene: TRBV27; j_gene: TRBJ1-1; CDR3nt: TGTGCCAGCAGTGGGACTGAAGCCACTGAAGCTTTCTTT; CDR3aa: CASSGTEATEAFF
d_gene: NA; abundance: few; v_gene: TRBV7-9; j_gene: TRBJ1-1; CDR3nt: TGTGCCAGCAGCCCGCCGGAAGTCGGGGGTGAAGCTTTCTTT; CDR3aa: CASSPPEVGGEAFF
d_gene: TRBD1; abundance: NA; v_gene: TRBV7-2; j_gene: TRBJ2-1; CDR3nt: TGTGCCAGCAGCGCCAGAAGAGACAGGGTCACCTACAATGAGCAGTTCTTC; CDR3aa: CASSARRDRVTYNEQFF
d_gene: TRBD1; abundance: NA; v_gene: TRBV5-1; j_gene: TRBJ2-7; CDR3nt: TGCGCCAGCAGCAAAGGCACAGGGGGGTTGTGGAATGAGCAGTACTTC; CDR3aa: CASSKGTGGLWNEQYF
d_gene: NA; abundance: many; v_gene: TRBV29-1; j_gene: TRBJ1-4; CDR3nt: TGCAGCGTCGGAGAGGACAGCTATGAAAAACTGTTTTTT; CDR3aa: CSVGEDSYEKLFF
d_gene: NA; abundance: NA; v_gene: TRBV7-2; j_gene: TRBJ2-3; CDR3nt: TGTGCCAGCAGCTTTCGCTCCGGGGATACGCAGTATTTT; CDR3aa: CASSFRSGDTQYF
d_gene: NA; abundance: NA; v_gene: TRBV29-1; j_gene: TRBJ2-3; CDR3nt: TGCAGCGTTGCAGACCAACTAACAGATACGCAGTATTTT; CDR3aa: CSVADQLTDTQYF
d_gene: NA; abundance: few; v_gene: TRBV5-5; j_gene: TRBJ2-5; CDR3nt: TGTGCCAGCAGCTTGATTATTAGCGGCGAGACCCAGTACTTC; CDR3aa: CASSLIISGETQYF
d_gene: TRBD1; abundance: few; v_gene: TRBV9; j_gene: TRBJ1-1; CDR3nt: TGTGCCAGCAGCGTAGGTGAGACAGGGGAAGAGGACACTGAAGCTTTCTTT; CDR3aa: CASSVGETGEEDTEAFF
d_gene: TRBD1; abundance: few; v_gene: TRBV20-1; j_gene: TRBJ2-2; CDR3nt: TGCAGTGCTGCCAGGGGGCGGGCCGGGGAGCTGTTTTTT; CDR3aa: CSAARGRAGELFF
d_gene: TRBD1; abundance: NA; v_gene: TRBV7-9; j_gene: TRBJ2-7; CDR3nt: TGTGCCAGCAGCCCTTCGGACAGGGGGCTGTACGAGCAGTACTTC; CDR3aa: CASSPSDRGLYEQYF
d_gene: TRBD1; abundance: NA; v_gene: TRBV6-2/TRBV6-3; j_gene: TRBJ2-5; CDR3nt: TGTGCCAGCAGTATGCCCCGGGACAGGGAGGAAGAGACCCAGTACTTC; CDR3aa: CASSMPRDREEETQYF